The table lists the clone carrying this T cell receptor beta chain with a count of one. As yet, its antigen is unknown. Those donating, healthy Caucasian individuals from Russia, were aged 6 to 90. With a J-beta primer mix and a sample-barcoded 5' primer, a second PCR ran about 6 to 11 cycles. MiXCR was run by TCRdb on the 5' RACE reads, yielding one entry per CDR3 protein. The table includes 550,000 to 600,000 distinct CDR3 sequences, roughly a quarter detected once. The CDR3 is 15 residues long. V dropped 4 bases and J dropped 7 bases, with 17 bases sitting between them. Germline CDR1 and CDR2: MNHNY and SVGAGI (reference sequence). The sample is drawn from a study of blood T cells in healthy people across ages. Study results and limitations: Naive CD4+ cell counts and diversity both ran higher in long-lived than in aged donors. Donor CMV status was unknown, possibly confounding expanded clonotype changes. Unsorted PBMCs blocked a conclusive comparison of naive and antigen-experienced cells.

The sample consisted of blood. The receptor comes from a woman in her seventies in good health. The chain recombines TRBV6-6 with TRBJ2-4; D possibly matches TRBD1 or TRBD2 (5 bases each). The CDR3 region is CASSSTPGPSNIQYF. The CDR3 DNA reads as TGTGCCAGCAGTTCCACCCCGGGACCATCGAACATTCAGTACTTC.